These T cell receptor beta chains were read from a single sample in a study of cytomegalovirus exposure and HLA in healthy donors. Assay used: immunoSEQ multiplex PCR; TCRdb lists only in-frame clones, some missing. The repertoire holds about 160,000 clones, with around 82% as singletons. Sequenced: PBMCs. The source of these receptors is a man in his forties or fifties in good health and CMV-seropositive. Each CDR3 is given with its conserved first and last residue. D genes are given only for firm matches. Clone size appears in some rows only: once, few, many, or a class for an expanded clone.

>TRBJ2-1|NA|TRBV7-9|TRBD2
TGTGCCAGCTCCCTCGGGGGGGGCAATGAGCAGTTCTTC
CASSLGGGNEQFF
>TRBJ2-1|NA|TRBV7-9|NA
TGTGCCAGCAGCTCCGACTATCGAGGGGGCAATGAGCAGTTCTTC
CASSSDYRGGNEQFF
>TRBJ1-2|NA|TRBV6-5|TRBD1
TGTGCCAGCAGTAGGGGGCGGGATGACTATGGCTACACCTTC
CASSRGRDDYGYTF
>TRBJ2-7|NA|TRBV7-9|TRBD2
TGTGCCAGCGCGACTGGACTAGCGACCTACGAGCAGTACTTC
CASATGLATYEQYF
>TRBJ2-7|NA|TRBV9|NA
TGTGCCAGCAGCGCCGACGGGGAGCCCTACGAGCAGTACTTC
CASSADGEPYEQYF
>TRBJ2-1|NA|TRBV9|NA
TGTGCCAGCAGCGTAGTGGGTGTTCAGGGCAATGAGCAGTTCTTC
CASSVVGVQGNEQFF
>TRBJ2-5|few|TRBV9|TRBD2
TGTGCCAGCAGCGTACGGGCTAGCGGCCAAGAGACCCAGTACTTC
CASSVRASGQETQYF
>TRBJ2-7|NA|TRBV5-1|TRBD1
TGCGCCAGCAGCATTCAGACAGGGGGGTACGAGCAGTACTTC
CASSIQTGGYEQYF
>TRBJ2-1|NA|TRBV2|TRBD2
TGTGCCAGCAGTTTCCTGACTAGCGGGATAGGGAATGAGCAGTTCTTC
CASSFLTSGIGNEQFF
>TRBJ2-4|NA|TRBV5-4|TRBD1
TGTGCCAGCAGCTTGGGACAGGGTCTCAACATTCAGTACTTC
CASSLGQGLNIQYF
>TRBJ2-2|NA|TRBV7-2|TRBD2
TGTGCCAGCAGCTTAGCGGCGGGAGGCTACACCGGGGAGCTGTTTTTT
CASSLAAGGYTGELFF
>TRBJ2-1|NA|TRBV10-3|NA
TGTGCCATCACCACTAGCTTTAATGAGCAGTTCTTC
CAITTSFNEQFF
>TRBJ2-5|NA|TRBV9|NA
TGTGCCAGCAGCGTAGGGCAGGGCTGGGAGACCCAGTACTTC
CASSVGQGWETQYF
>TRBJ2-5|NA|TRBV4-1|NA
TGCGCCAGCAGCCAGGCCGTGTACCAAGAGACCCAGTACTTC
CASSQAVYQETQYF
>TRBJ2-3|NA|TRBV7-8|NA
TGTGCCAGCAGCTTGAAGGACTCCCAACGCACAGATACGCAGTATTTT
CASSLKDSQRTDTQYF
>TRBJ1-5|NA|TRBV7-9|NA
TGTGCCAGCAGCTTCGACTATAGCAATCAGCCCCAGCATTTT
CASSFDYSNQPQHF
>TRBJ1-3|NA|TRBV11-2|NA
TGTGCCAGCAGCTTAGCGAGCGACGCCTCTGGAAACACCATATATTTT
CASSLASDASGNTIYF